This TCR beta chain was documented in a study of siplizumab effects on memory and regulatory T cells. Germline V gene sequence: CDR1 LGHNA, CDR2 YSLEER. CDR3 length: 14 residues. Trimming removed 0 bases at V and 2 bases at J, with 8 bases between. Study-wide results and limits: Naive T cells were seemingly more diverse than memory cells, and major contributions to the alloresponse seemed to be made by them. The mapping of alloreactive clones to unstimulated subsets covered only a minor fraction of them.

The data were produced by immunoSEQ multiplex PCR, yet TCRdb's version contains in-frame clones alone and is incomplete. The sample has approximately 90,000 clones, about 94% seen once. Worth noting for this clone: Its target is unknown.

V is TRBV4-3 and J is TRBJ2-7, with unresolved D. The clonotype was recovered from a human donor in good health. Material for sequencing was non-Treg CD4+ T cells sorted from blood. The CDR3 reads CASSQDRATYEQYF. CDR3 DNA sequence: TGCGCCAGCAGCCAAGATCGAGCAACCTACGAGCAGTACTTC.